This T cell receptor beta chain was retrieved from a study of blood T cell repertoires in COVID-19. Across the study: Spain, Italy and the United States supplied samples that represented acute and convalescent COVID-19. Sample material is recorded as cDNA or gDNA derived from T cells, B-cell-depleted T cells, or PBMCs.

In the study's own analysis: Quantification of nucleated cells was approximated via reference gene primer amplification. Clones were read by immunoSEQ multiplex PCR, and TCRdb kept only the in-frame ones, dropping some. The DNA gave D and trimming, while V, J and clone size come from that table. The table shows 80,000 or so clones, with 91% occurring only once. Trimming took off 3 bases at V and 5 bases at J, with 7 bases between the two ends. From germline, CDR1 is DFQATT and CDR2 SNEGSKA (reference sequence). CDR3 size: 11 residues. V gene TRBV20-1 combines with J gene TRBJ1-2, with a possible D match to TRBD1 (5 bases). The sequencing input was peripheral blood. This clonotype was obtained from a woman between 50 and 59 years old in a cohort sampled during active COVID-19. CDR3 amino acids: CSARGPYGYTF. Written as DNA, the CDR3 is TGCAGTGCTAGGGGGCCGTATGGCTACACCTTC.